This T cell receptor (beta chain) was captured by sequencing in a study of OX40 agonist ivuxolimab in advanced cancers. Study information: The dose-escalation cohort was about 83% male, with a mean age of 60 years, ranging about 20 to 85. Study-level results: Blood T cells, both CD4+ and CD8+, expanded clonally by week 6 at 0.1 to 3.0 mg/kg. Expanded clones were, on average, more numerous in CD8+ T cells than in CD4+.

This CDR3 is built from 15 residues. V trimming: 0 bases; J trimming: 8 bases; junction bases outside the gene matches: 3. Germline loops: CDR1 SGDLS, CDR2 YYNGEE. The protocol was immunoSEQ multiplex PCR, while the TCRdb copy is restricted to in-frame clones and leaves out a portion. Counted here are more than 70,000 clones, 81% occurring once; the ten biggest clones make up less than 5.5%. In this sample, this clone turned up a few times. The antigen is not known. The specimen comprised CD4+ or CD8+ T cells sorted from blood, sampled in a trial of the OX40 agonist ivuxolimab. The receptor was derived from an adult with an advanced solid tumor such as melanoma, head and neck, liver or kidney cancer. The chain is built from TRBV9 and TRBJ1-6; 9 bases are a match to TRBD1. The CDR3: CASSVDGTGYSPLHF. Written as DNA, the CDR3 is TGTGCCAGCAGCGTAGACGGGACAGGGTATTCACCCCTCCACTTT.